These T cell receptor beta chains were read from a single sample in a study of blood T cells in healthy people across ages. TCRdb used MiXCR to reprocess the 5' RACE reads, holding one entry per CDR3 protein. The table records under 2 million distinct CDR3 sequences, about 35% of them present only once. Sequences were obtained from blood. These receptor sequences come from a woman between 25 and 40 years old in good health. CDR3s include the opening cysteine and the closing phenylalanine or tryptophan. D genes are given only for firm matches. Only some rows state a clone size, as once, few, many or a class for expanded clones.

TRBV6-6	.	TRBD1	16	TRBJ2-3	TGTGCCAACAGTTACTTCTCAGGGGGCGAGGCGGGTACGCAGTATTTT	CANSYFSGGEAGTQYF
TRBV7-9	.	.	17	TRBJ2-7	TGTGCCAGCAGCTTAGTCGGGGGGCTTTCCCGCTCCTACGAGCAGTACTTC	CASSLVGGLSRSYEQYF
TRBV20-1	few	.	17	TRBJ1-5	TGCAGTGCTAGACTCGGGGGGCGTTCCCATGGCAATCAGCCCCAGCATTTT	CSARLGGRSHGNQPQHF
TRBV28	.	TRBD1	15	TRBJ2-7	TGTGCCAGCAGGTACCGGGACAGGGTCTCCTACGAGCAGTACTTC	CASRYRDRVSYEQYF
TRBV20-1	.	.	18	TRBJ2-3	TGCAGTGCTAGAGCGACAGCAAAGAAGACCCCCGGCACAGATACGCAGTATTTT	CSARATAKKTPGTDTQYF
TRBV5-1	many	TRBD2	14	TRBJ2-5	TGCGCCAGCAGCATGACTAGCGGACTGACGGAGCAGTACTTC	CASSMTSGLTEQYF
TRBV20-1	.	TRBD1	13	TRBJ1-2	TGCAGTGCTACCCGAGGGACAGGGGTCGGCTACACCTTC	CSATRGTGVGYTF
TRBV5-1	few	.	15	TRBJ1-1	TGCGCCAGCAGCTCCGGGGAAGGGAGGAACACTGAAGCTTTCTTT	CASSSGEGRNTEAFF
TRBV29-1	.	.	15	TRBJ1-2	TGCAGCGTTGGAGCGCCCCACGGTCCAAGGGAAGGCTACACCTTC	CSVGAPHGPREGYTF
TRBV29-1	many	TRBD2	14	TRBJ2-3	TGCAGCGTTGATGCTAGCGGGGGCACAGATACGCAGTATTTT	CSVDASGGTDTQYF
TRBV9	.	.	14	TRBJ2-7	TGTGCCAGCAGCGAGACAGTAATCACCCACGAGCAGTACTTC	CASSETVITHEQYF
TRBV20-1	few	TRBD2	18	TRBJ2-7	TGCAGCCCCTATACCGGGACTAGCGGGGGGGTCCGCTCCTACGAGCAGTACTTC	CSPYTGTSGGVRSYEQYF
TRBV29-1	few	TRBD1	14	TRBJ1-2	TGCAGCGTTGAGGATAACAGGGGTGGCAGAGGCTACACCTTC	CSVEDNRGGRGYTF
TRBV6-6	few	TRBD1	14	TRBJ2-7	TGTGCCAGCAGTCCCGGACAGGTTACCTACGAGCAGTACTTC	CASSPGQVTYEQYF
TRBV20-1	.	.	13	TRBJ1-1	TGCAGTGCTAGAGGGCCCTCCCGCCCTGGAGCTTTCTTT	CSARGPSRPGAFF
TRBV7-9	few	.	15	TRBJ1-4	TGTGCCAGCAGCTTGGTCAAGGGGGCTAATGAAAAACTGTTTTTT	CASSLVKGANEKLFF